This T cell receptor beta chain was recovered during a study of monozygotic twins with inflammatory bowel disease. The study's findings and limits: There was no way to distinguish the different T cell subtypes. Lower TCRbeta diversity (inverse Simpson) was seen in IBD patients than in healthy co-twins.

CDR3 length: 14 amino acids. The germline V gene has CDR1 SEHNR and CDR2 FQNEAQ (reference sequence). Notes on this clonotype: The antigen remains unidentified.

Donors each contributed one blood sample measuring less than 3 ml. TCRdb derives one entry per CDR3 protein from the 5' RACE reads, leaving out DNA. There are approximately 330,000 distinct CDR3 sequences in the sample, with over 2% held by the top ten. The specimen sequenced was blood. This chain joins TRBV7-9 and TRBJ1-6; the D call of TRBD1 rests on TCRdb alone, since no DNA is present to check it. The receptor comes from a human donor with ulcerative colitis or Crohn's disease, or a healthy co-twin of an affected twin (not recorded which). The CDR3 loop reads CASSPNDRFSPLHF.